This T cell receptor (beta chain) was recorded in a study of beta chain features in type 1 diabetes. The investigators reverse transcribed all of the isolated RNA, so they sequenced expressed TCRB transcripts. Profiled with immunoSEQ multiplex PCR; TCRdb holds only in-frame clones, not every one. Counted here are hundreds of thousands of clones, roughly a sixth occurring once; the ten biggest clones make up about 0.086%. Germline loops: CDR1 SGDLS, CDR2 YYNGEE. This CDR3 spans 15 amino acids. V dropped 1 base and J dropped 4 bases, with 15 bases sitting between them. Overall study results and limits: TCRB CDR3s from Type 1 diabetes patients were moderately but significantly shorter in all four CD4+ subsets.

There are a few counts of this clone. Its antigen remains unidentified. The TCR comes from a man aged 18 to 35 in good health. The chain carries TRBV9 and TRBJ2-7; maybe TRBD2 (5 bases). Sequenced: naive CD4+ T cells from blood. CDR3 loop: CASSVSGTHGYEQYF. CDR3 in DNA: TGTGCCAGCAGCGTAAGCGGTACCCATGGATACGAGCAGTACTTC.